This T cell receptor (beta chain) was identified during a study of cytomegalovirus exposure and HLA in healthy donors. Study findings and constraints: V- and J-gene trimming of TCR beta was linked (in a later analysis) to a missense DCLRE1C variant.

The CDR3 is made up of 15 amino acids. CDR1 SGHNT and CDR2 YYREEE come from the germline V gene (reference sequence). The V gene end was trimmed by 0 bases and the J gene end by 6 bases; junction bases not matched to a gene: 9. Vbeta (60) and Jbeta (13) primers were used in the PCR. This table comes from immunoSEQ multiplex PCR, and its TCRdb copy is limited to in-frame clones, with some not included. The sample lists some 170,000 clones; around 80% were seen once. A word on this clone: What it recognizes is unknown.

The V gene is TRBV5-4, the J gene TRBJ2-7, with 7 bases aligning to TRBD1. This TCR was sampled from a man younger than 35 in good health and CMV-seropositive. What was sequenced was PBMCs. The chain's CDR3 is CASSLDQQGEREQYF. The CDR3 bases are TGTGCCAGCAGCTTGGATCAGCAGGGGGAACGCGAGCAGTACTTC.